These 6 T cell receptor beta chains originate from one sample sequenced in a study of CD8+ T cells in alopecia areata. The treatment is: oral pan-JAK inhibitor, 5-10 mg twice daily. The sequencing template was cDNA reverse transcribed from extracted RNA. Clones were sequenced by immunoSEQ multiplex PCR, and TCRdb holds only the in-frame ones, with some missing. In the table there are some 200,000 clones, around 60% of which are singletons. Sequencing was performed on CD8+ T cells sorted from blood, taken at week 24, from a patient treated with tofacitinib. These receptors came from a human donor with alopecia areata.

This chain connects TRBV7-3 to TRBJ2-3; no firm D call. This CDR3 comprises 15 residues. The ends were cut back, 1 base at V and 4 bases at J, with 12 bases in the middle. Germline V gene lookup returns CDR1 SGHTA and CDR2 FQGTGA. Written as DNA, the CDR3 is TGTGCCAGCAGCTTAAGCTCCCTCCGTCCAGATACGCAGTATTTT. Its translation is CASSLSSLRPDTQYF. The full variable domain, in which reference TRBV7-3 and TRBJ2-3 provide the parts outside the CDR3, is GAGVSQTPSNKVTEKGKYVELRCDPISGHTALYWYRQSLGQGPEFLIYFQGTGAADDSGLPNDRFFAVRPEGSVSTLKIQRTERGDSAVYLCASSLSSLRPDTQYFGPGTRLTVL.

The chain uses TRBV10-2 and TRBJ1-5, with TRBD1 matching 8 bases. Trimming removed 8 bases from V and 1 base from J; junction bases left unmatched: 4. CDR3 size: 14 residues. CDR1 is WSHSY, CDR2 SAAADI, per germline. CDR3 bases: TGCGCCAGCCAAACAGGGGGAAGCAATCAGCCCCAGCATTTT. Translated: CASQTGGSNQPQHF.

The CDR3 DNA is TGTGCCAGTAGTCCGGGACAGGGGAACACAGATACGCAGTATTTT. As protein: CASSPGQGNTDTQYF. The chain has TRBV19 and TRBJ2-3, with 10 nucleotides matching TRBD1. The CDR3 is made up of 15 amino acids. The junction had 4 bases not matched to a gene; V was cut back by 5 bases and J by 2 bases. From germline, CDR1 is LNHDA and CDR2 SQIVND (reference sequence).

The J gene is TRBJ1-1, the V gene TRBV29-1; tentatively, D is TRBD1 (5 bases). V lost 0 bases to trimming and J lost 1 base, with 9 bases between them. The CDR3 length is 14 residues. The germline V gene has CDR1 SQVTM and CDR2 ANQGSEA. The CDR3 protein is CSVEDFGGNTEAFF. The CDR3, as DNA: TGCAGCGTTGAAGATTTCGGGGGGAACACTGAAGCTTTCTTT.

The chain links TRBV9 to TRBJ1-2; 9 bases agree with TRBD1. The CDR3 length is 16 residues. Germline V lookup: CDR1 SGDLS, CDR2 YYNGEE. V lost 3 bases and J lost 3; bases outside the gene matches: 9. CDR3 sequence (DNA): TGTGCCAGCAGCGGGTCCCGGGACAGGGATCACTATGGCTACACCTTC. Its protein is CASSGSRDRDHYGYTF.

The chain recombines TRBV27 with TRBJ2-1, with 8 positions matching TRBD2. This CDR3 has 16 residues. V dropped 3 bases and J dropped 2; count of bases not matched to a gene: 6. CDR1 is MNHEY, CDR2 SMNVEV, per germline (reference sequence). The DNA for the CDR3 is TGTGCCAGCAGTTTTGTACTAGCGGACCCCTACAATGAGCAGTTCTTC. The encoded protein is CASSFVLADPYNEQFF.